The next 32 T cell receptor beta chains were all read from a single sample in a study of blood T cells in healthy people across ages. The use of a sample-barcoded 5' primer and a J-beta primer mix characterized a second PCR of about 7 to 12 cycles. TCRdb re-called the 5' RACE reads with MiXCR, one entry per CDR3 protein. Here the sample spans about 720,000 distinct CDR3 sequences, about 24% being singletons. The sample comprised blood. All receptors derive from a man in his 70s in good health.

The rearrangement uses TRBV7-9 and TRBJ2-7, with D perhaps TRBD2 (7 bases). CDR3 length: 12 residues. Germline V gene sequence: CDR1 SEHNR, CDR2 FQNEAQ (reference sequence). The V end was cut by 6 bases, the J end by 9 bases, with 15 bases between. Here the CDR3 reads CASRAPGEGQYF. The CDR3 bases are TGTGCCAGCAGAGCCCCAGGGGAGGGGCAGTACTTC.

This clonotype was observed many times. The CDR3 DNA follows: TGCAGTGCGCCTCCACCGACAGGGAGATTTCCCACCTTC. This codes for CSAPPPTGRFPTF. This rearrangement joins TRBV20-1 to TRBJ1-2; 7 bases are shared with TRBD1. The CDR3 runs to 13 residues. V lost 6 bases, J lost 13 bases, and 17 bases stayed unmatched. Germline V gene sequence: CDR1 DFQATT, CDR2 SNEGSKA (reference sequence).

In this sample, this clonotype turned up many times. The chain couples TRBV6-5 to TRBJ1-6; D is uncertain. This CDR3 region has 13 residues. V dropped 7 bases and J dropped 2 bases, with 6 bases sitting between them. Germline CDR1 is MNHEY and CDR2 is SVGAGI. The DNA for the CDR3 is TGTGCCAGCAAGCAACCCTATAATTCACCCCTCCACTTT. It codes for CASKQPYNSPLHF.

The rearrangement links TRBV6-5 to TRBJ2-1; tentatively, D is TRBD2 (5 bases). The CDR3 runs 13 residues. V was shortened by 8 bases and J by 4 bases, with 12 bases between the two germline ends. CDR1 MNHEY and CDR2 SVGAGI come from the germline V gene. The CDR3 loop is CASAFGLYNEQFF. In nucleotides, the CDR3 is TGTGCCAGCGCTTTCGGACTTTACAATGAGCAGTTCTTC.

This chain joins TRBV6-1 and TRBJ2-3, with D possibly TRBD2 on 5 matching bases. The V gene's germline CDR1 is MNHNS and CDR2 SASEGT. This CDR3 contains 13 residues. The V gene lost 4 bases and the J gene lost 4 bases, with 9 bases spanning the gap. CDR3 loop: CASSASLADTQYF. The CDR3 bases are TGTGCCAGCAGTGCTAGCCTGGCAGATACGCAGTATTTT.

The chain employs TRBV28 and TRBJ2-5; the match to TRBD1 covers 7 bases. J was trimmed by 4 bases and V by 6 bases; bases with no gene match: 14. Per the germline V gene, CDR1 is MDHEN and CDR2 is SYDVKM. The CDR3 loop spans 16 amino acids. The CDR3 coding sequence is TGTGCCAGCAGAAACCCACAGGGGTCACGAGGAGAGACCCAGTACTTC. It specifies CASRNPQGSRGETQYF.

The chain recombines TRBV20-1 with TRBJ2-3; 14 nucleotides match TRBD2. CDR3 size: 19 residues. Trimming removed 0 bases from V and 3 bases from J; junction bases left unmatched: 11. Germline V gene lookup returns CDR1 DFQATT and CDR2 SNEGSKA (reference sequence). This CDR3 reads CSARDYPTGLAGVTDTQYF. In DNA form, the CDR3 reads TGCAGTGCTAGAGATTATCCTACGGGACTAGCGGGAGTGACAGATACGCAGTATTTT.

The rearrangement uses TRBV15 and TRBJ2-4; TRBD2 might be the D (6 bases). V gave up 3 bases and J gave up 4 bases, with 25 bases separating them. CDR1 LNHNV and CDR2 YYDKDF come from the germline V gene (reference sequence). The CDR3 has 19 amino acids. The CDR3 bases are TGTGCCACCAGCAGTCCGTCCTTATTCACCGGGACTGCAAAAAACATTCAGTACTTC. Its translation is CATSSPSLFTGTAKNIQYF.

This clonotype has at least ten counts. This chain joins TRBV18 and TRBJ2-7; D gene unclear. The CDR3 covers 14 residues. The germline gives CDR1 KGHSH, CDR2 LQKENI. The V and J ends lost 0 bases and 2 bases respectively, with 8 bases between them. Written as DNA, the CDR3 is TGTGCCAGCTCACCACCGTTGGGTACCTACGAGCAGTACTTC. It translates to CASSPPLGTYEQYF. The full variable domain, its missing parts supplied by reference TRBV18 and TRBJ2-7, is NAGVMQNPRHLVRRRGQEARLRCSPMKGHSHVYWYRQLPEEGLKFMVYLQKENIIDESGMPKERFSAEFPKEGPSILRIQQVVRGDSAAYFCASSPPLGTYEQYFGPGTRLTVT.

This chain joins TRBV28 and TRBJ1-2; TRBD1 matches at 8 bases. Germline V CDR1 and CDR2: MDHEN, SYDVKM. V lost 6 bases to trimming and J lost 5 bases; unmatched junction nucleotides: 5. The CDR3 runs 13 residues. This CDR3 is CASRRQGWYGYTF. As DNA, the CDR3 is TGTGCCAGCAGAAGACAGGGGTGGTATGGCTACACCTTC.

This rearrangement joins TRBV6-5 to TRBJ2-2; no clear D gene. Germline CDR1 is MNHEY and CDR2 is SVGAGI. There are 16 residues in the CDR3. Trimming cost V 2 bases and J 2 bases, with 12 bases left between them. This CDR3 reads CASSYIGGPNTGELFF. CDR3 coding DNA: TGTGCCAGCAGTTACATAGGCGGTCCAAACACCGGGGAGCTGTTTTTT.

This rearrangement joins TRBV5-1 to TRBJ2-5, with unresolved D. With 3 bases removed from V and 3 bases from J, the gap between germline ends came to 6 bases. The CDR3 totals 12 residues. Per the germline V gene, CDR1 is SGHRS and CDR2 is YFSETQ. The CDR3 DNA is TGCGCCAGCAGCTGGCCGGAAGAGACCCAGTACTTC. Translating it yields CASSWPEETQYF.

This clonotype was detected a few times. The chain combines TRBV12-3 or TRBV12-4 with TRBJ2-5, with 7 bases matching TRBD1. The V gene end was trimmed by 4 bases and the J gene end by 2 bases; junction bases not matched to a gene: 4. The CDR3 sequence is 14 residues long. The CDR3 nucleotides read TGTGCCAGCAGTTCTGGACAGGCACAAGAGACCCAGTACTTC. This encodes CASSSGQAQETQYF.

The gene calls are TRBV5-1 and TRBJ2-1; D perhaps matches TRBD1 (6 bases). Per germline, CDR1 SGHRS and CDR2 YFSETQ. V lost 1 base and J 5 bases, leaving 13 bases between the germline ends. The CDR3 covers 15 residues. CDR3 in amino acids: CASSLSRGSHNEQFF. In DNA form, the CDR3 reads TGCGCCAGCAGCTTGAGCAGGGGTTCCCACAATGAGCAGTTCTTC.

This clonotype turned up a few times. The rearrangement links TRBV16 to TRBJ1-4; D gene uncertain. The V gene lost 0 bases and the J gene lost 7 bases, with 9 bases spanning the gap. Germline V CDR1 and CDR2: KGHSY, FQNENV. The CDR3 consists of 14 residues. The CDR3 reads CASSQSRPGEKLFF. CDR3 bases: TGTGCCAGCAGCCAATCTAGGCCCGGTGAAAAACTGTTTTTT.

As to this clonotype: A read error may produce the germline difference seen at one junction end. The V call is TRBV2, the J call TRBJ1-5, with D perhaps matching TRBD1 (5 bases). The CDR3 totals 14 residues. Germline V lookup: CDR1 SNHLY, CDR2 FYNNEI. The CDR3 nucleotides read TGTACCAGCAGTGGGGCGGGGGGCAATCAGCCCCAGCATTTT. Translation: CTSSGAGGNQPQHF. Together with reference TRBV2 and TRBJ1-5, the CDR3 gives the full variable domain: EPEVTQTPSHQVTQMGQEVILRCVPISNHLYFYWYRQILGQKVEFLVSFYNNEISEKSEIFDDQFSVERPDGSNFTLKIRSTKLEDSAMYFCTSSGAGGNQPQHFGDGTRLSIL.

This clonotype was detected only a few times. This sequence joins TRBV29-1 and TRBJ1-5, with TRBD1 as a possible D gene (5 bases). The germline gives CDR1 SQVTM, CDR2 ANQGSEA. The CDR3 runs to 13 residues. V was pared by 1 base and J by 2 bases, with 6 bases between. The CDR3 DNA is TGCAGCGTTGAAGCAGGGCGCAATCAGCCCCAGCATTTT. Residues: CSVEAGRNQPQHF.

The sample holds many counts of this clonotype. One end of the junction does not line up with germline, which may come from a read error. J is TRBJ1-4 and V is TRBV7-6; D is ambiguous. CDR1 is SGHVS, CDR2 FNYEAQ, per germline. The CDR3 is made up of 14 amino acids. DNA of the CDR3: TGTGCCAGCAGCTTAAGGCAGACTAGTGAAAAACTGTTTTTT. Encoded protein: CASSLRQTSEKLFF.

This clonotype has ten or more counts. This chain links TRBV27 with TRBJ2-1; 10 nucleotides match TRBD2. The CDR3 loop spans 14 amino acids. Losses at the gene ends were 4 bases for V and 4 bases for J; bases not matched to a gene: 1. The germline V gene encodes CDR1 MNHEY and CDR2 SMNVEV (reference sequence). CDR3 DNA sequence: TGTGCCAGCAGTTGGACTAGCGGATACAATGAGCAGTTCTTC. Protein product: CASSWTSGYNEQFF.

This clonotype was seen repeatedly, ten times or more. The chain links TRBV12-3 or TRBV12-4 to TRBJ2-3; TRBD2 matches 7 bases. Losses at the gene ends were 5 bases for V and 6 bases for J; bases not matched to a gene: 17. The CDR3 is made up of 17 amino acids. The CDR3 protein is CASSPRGSGAGYDTQYF. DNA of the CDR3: TGTGCCAGCAGTCCCCGGGGGAGCGGGGCGGGGTATGATACGCAGTATTTT.

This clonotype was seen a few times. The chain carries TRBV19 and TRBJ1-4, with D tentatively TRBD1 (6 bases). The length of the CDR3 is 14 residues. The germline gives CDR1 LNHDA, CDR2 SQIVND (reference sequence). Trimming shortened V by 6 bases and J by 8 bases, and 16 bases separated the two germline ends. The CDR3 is CASRYREGGEKLFF. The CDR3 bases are TGTGCCAGTAGATACAGAGAAGGGGGAGAAAAACTGTTTTTT.

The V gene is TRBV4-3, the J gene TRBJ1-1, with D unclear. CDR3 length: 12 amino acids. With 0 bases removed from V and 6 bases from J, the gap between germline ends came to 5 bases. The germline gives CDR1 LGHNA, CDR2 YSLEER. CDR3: CASSQDGPEAFF. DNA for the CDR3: TGCGCCAGCAGCCAAGACGGGCCTGAAGCTTTCTTT.

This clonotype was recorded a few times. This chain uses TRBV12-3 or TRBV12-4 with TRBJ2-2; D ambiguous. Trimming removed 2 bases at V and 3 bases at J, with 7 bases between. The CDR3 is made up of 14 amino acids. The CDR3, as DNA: TGTGCCAGCAGTTTAAGGGTCGACACCGGGGAGCTGTTTTTT. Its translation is CASSLRVDTGELFF.

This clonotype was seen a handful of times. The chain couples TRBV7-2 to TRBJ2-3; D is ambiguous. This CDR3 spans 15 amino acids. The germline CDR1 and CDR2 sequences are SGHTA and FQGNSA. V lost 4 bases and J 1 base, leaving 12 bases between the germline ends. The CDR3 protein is CASSSPPPRTDTQYF. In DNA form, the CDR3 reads TGTGCCAGCAGCTCCCCACCGCCACGCACAGATACGCAGTATTTT.

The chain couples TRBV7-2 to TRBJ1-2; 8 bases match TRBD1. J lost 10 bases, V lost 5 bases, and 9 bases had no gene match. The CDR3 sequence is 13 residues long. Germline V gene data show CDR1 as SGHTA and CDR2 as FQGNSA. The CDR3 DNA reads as TGTGCCAGCAGCCCCGGGACAGGTGGTATCTACACCTTC. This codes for CASSPGTGGIYTF.

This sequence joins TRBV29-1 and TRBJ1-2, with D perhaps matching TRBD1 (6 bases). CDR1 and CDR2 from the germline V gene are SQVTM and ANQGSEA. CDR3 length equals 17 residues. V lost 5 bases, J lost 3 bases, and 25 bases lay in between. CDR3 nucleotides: TGCAGCGTTCACCACGGACAGACCTCTCATAACTACTATGGCTACACCTTC. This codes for CSVHHGQTSHNYYGYTF.

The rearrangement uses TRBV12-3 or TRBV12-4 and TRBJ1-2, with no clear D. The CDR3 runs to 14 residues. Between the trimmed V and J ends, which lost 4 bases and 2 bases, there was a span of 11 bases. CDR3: CASSSLGRNYGYTF. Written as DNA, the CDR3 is TGTGCCAGCAGTTCCCTAGGGCGGAACTATGGCTACACCTTC.

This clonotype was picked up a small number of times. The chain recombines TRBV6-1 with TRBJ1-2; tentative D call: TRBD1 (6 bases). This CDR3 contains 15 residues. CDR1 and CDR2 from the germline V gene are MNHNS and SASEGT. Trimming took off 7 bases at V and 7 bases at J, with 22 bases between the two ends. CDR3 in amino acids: CASIGVGGGEFGYTF. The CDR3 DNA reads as TGTGCCAGCATTGGTGTTGGGGGCGGTGAATTTGGCTACACCTTC.

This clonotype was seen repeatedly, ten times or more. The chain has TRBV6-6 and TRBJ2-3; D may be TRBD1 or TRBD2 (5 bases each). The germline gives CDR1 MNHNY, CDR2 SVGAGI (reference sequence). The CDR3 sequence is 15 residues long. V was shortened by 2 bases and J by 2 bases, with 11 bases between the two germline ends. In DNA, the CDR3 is TGTGCCAGCAGTTACCCCGGGACGACCACAGATACGCAGTATTTT. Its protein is CASSYPGTTTDTQYF.

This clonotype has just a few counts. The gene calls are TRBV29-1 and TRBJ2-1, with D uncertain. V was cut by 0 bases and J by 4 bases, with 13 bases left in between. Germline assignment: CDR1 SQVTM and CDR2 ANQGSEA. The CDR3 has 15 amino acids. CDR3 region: CSVEDPSKPYNEQFF. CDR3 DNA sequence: TGCAGCGTTGAAGACCCATCTAAACCATACAATGAGCAGTTCTTC.

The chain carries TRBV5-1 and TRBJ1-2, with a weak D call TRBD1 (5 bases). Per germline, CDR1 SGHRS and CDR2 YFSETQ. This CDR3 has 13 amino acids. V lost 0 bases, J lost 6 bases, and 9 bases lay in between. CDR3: CASSLGDVDGYTF. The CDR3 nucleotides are TGCGCCAGCAGCTTGGGGGACGTCGATGGCTACACCTTC.

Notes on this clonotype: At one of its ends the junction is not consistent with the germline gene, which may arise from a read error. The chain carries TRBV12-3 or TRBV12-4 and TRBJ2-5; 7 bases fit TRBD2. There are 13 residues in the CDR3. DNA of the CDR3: TGTGCCTGCAGTAAGCGGGGATGGGAGACCCAGTACTTC. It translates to CACSKRGWETQYF.